The 9 T cell receptor beta chains reported below all come from one sample, sequenced in a study of CD8 T cells in ankylosing spondylitis. TCRdb reanalysed the 5' RACE reads using MiXCR and keeps one entry per CDR3 protein. Of 35,000 to 40,000 distinct CDR3 sequences listed, approximately 15% are singletons. What was sequenced was blood. These receptor sequences come from a male donor with ankylosing spondylitis or in good health (not recorded which).

This clonotype has a handful of counts. The rearrangement links TRBV7-9 to TRBJ1-1; D remains unclear. Trimming pared 1 base from V and 3 bases from J, leaving 6 bases between. The CDR3 has 13 amino acids. Germline V CDR1 and CDR2: SEHNR, FQNEAQ (reference sequence). The CDR3 sequence is CASSLVVDTEAFF. CDR3 DNA sequence: TGTGCCAGCAGCTTAGTAGTGGACACTGAAGCTTTCTTT.

The table lists this clonotype with a few counts. The chain links TRBV4-3 to TRBJ2-3, with TRBD1 as a possible D gene (6 bases). V was clipped by 4 bases and J by 4 bases, with 15 bases between them. CDR1 and CDR2 from the germline V gene are LGHNA and YSLEER. CDR3 size: 15 residues. The CDR3 nucleotides are TGCGCCAGCAGCCCCGGGACATTGGAGGCAGATACGCAGTATTTT. Protein product: CASSPGTLEADTQYF.

This clonotype was seen a handful of times. The rearrangement joins TRBV4-1 to TRBJ1-1, with TRBD1 identical over 8 bases. The CDR3 has 16 residues. V lost 2 bases to trimming and J lost 2 bases; unmatched junction nucleotides: 7. The V gene's germline CDR1 is MGHRA and CDR2 YSYEKL. CDR3 sequence: CASSQLRGQGNTEAFF. The CDR3 DNA reads as TGCGCCAGCAGCCAATTGAGAGGACAGGGAAACACTGAAGCTTTCTTT.

The sample holds a few counts of this clonotype. V usage is TRBV4-3 and J usage is TRBJ1-4, with D possibly matching TRBD1 (5 bases). The V end lost 6 bases, the J end lost 5 bases, and 19 bases lay between the germline ends. This CDR3 is built from 16 residues. The germline gives CDR1 LGHNA, CDR2 YSLEER. The CDR3 DNA follows: TGCGCCAGCAGTCTAGATGTGGGGCGGGGAAATGAAAAACTGTTTTTT. The encoded protein is CASSLDVGRGNEKLFF.

This clonotype was found once. This chain joins TRBV7-2 and TRBJ2-3; D is possibly TRBD2 (5 bases). Deletions cut 2 bases from V and 6 bases from J, with 18 bases between. The CDR3 totals 16 residues. Germline CDR1 is SGHTA and CDR2 is FQGNSA. The CDR3 DNA sequence: TGTGCCAGCAGCTTATTTCTAGCCTCAGAGCTGGATACGCAGTATTTT. It specifies CASSLFLASELDTQYF.

The gene calls are TRBV7-2 and TRBJ2-3; D call uncertain. With 2 bases removed from V and 1 base from J, the gap between germline ends came to 7 bases. The CDR3 contains 14 residues. Germline V gene lookup returns CDR1 SGHTA and CDR2 FQGNSA. This chain's CDR3 is CASSLRSGTDTQYF. DNA for the CDR3: TGTGCCAGCAGCTTAAGGTCGGGCACAGATACGCAGTATTTT.

This clonotype was observed a single time. The V gene is TRBV5-4, the J gene TRBJ2-2; 7 positions agree with TRBD1. Germline values: CDR1 SGHNT, CDR2 YYREEE (reference sequence). J lost 5 bases, V lost 5 bases, and 6 bases had no gene match. The CDR3 runs to 14 residues. Here the CDR3 DNA reads TGTGCCAGCAGTACCGGGACAGATACCGGGGAGCTGTTTTTT. Encoded protein: CASSTGTDTGELFF.

This clonotype has more than one count but fewer than ten. An end of the junction does not agree with germline; a read error may underlie this. The chain has TRBV29-1 and TRBJ2-3; the D is unclear. There are 14 residues in the CDR3. Germline V gives CDR1 SQVTM, CDR2 ANQGSEA. The DNA of the CDR3 is TGCAGCGGTGAATTTTCCTATCTCACAGATACGCAGTATTTT. This gives the protein CSGEFSYLTDTQYF.

The chain employs TRBV9 and TRBJ2-1, with D uncertain. Trimming removed 4 bases at V and 4 bases at J, with 12 bases between. Germline CDR1 reads SGDLS; CDR2 reads YYNGEE. The CDR3 spans 14 residues. CDR3 sequence reads: CASSPLTTYNEQFF. The CDR3 region has the DNA TGTGCCAGCAGCCCTTTAACAACATACAATGAGCAGTTCTTC.